These T cell receptor beta chains were read from a single sample in a study of T cell responses to AZD1222 COVID-19 vaccine. Clones were sequenced by immunoSEQ multiplex PCR, and TCRdb holds only the in-frame ones, with some missing. Of about 89,000 clones in the sample, 86% are singletons; the top ten hold 4.5% to 7%. Sequences were derived from peripheral blood, sampled 28 days after the second AZD1222 dose. The source is an adult who received the AZD1222 COVID-19 vaccine. Each CDR3 is given with its conserved first and last residue. A D gene is named only where the DNA matches it firmly. A row's size may be missing; if present it is once, few, many or a size class.

V gene	D gene	clone size	J gene	CDR3 DNA	CDR3 protein
TRBV5-1	TRBD2	-	TRBJ2-1	TGCGCCAGCAGCCCGGTCGGGGGAGGGCCTACGGGTGAGCAGTTCTTC	CASSPVGGGPTGEQFF
TRBV27	-	-	TRBJ1-2	TGTGCCAGCAGTTTATCTTTGGGCAGGACAATCTATGGCTACACCTTC	CASSLSLGRTIYGYTF
TRBV7-9	-	-	TRBJ1-2	TGTGCCAGCAGCTTAGGAGGCGACTATGGCTACACCTTC	CASSLGGDYGYTF
TRBV28	-	-	TRBJ1-1	TGTGCCAGCAGTTTGTCTGGCCTGCGGGCTGAAGCTTTCTTT	CASSLSGLRAEAFF
TRBV2	TRBD2	-	TRBJ2-1	TGTGCCAGAGACCTAGCGTGGGAGGGGAATGAGCAGTTCTTC	CARDLAWEGNEQFF
TRBV4-2	-	-	TRBJ1-5	TGTGCCAGCAGCACCGGGGGGGGTGGGAATCAGCCCCAGCATTTT	CASSTGGGGNQPQHF
TRBV21-1	-	-	TRBJ2-1	TGTGCCAGCAGCAATCGTAGCATCATACAGGGGGCTTACAATGAGCAGTTCTTC	CASSNRSIIQGAYNEQFF
TRBV28	TRBD2	few	TRBJ2-1	TGTGCCAGCAGTTTACCCATGGGACTAGCTTACAATGAGCAGTTCTTC	CASSLPMGLAYNEQFF
TRBV7-2	-	-	TRBJ2-1	TGTGCCAGCACCTTAGGGTCCTACAATGAGCAGTTCTTC	CASTLGSYNEQFF
TRBV4-1	TRBD2	-	TRBJ2-1	TGCGCCAGCGCGACTAGCGGGCGGGGTGAGCAGTTCTTC	CASATSGRGEQFF
TRBV24-1	-	-	TRBJ1-5	TGTGCCACCAGTGATTTCGGGGGCGGAACCAATCAGCCCCAGCATTTT	CATSDFGGGTNQPQHF
TRBV3-1/TRBV3-2	-	-	TRBJ1-6	TGTGCCAGCAGCCAAGATATCTCTAGGGCACCCCTCCACTTT	CASSQDISRAPLHF
TRBV6-1	TRBD1	-	TRBJ2-7	TGTGCCAGCAGTGAAAGGGGGGGGACAGGGTCAGGCGAGCAGTACTTC	CASSERGGTGSGEQYF
TRBV7-9	-	once	TRBJ1-2	TGTGCCAGCAGCTTTCCCAGATCCGCCGGTGGCTACACCTTC	CASSFPRSAGGYTF
TRBV19	-	once	TRBJ2-6	TGTGCCAGTGGTGTGCAGGAGGGGACGGCTGGGGCCAACGTCCTGACTTTC	CASGVQEGTAGANVLTF
TRBV6-5	-	-	TRBJ1-5	TGTGCCAGCAGTCCCAGTCTTAGCAATCAGCCCCAGCATTTT	CASSPSLSNQPQHF
TRBV5-4	-	-	TRBJ1-1	TGTGCCAGCAGCTTGGGGGGGTTGAACACTGAAGCTTTCTTT	CASSLGGLNTEAFF